This TCR beta chain was sequenced for a study of OX40 agonist ivuxolimab in advanced cancers. The overall study: Patients in the trial were receiving intravenous ivuxolimab every 2 weeks, at doses of 0.01 to 10 mg/kg. General study points: CD8+ T cells were the subset that, on average, had more expanded clones than CD4+.

Germline CDR1 is MNHEY and CDR2 is SVGAGI. CDR3 length: 14 residues. Trimming cost V 6 bases and J 0 bases, with 10 bases left between them. As to this clone: The target antigen is unknown.

Generated by immunoSEQ multiplex PCR, the TCRdb table keeps only in-frame clones and is missing some. The sample has about 100,000 clones, roughly 90% seen once. The material sequenced was CD4+ or CD8+ T cells sorted from blood, taken in a trial of the OX40 agonist ivuxolimab. The chain uses TRBV6-5 and TRBJ2-3, with D hard to call. The sequence was collected from an adult with an advanced solid tumor such as melanoma, head and neck, liver or kidney cancer. The DNA for the CDR3 is TGTGCCAGCAGATGGACGACTAGCACAGATACGCAGTATTTT. Translated, it gives CASRWTTSTDTQYF.